These T cell receptor beta chains were read from a single sample in a study of blood T cell repertoires in COVID-19. Data came from immunoSEQ multiplex PCR; TCRdb stores just in-frame clones and leaves some out. The data show tens of thousands of clones, with roughly four fifths seen just once and about 16% held by the top ten. Sequenced material: peripheral blood. The source of these receptors is a man aged 80 or over with acute or convalescent COVID-19. CDR3s include the opening cysteine and the closing phenylalanine or tryptophan. D genes are given only for firm matches. Rows give clone size only sometimes, using once, few, many, or a class for an expanded clone.

clone_size	cdr3_length	j_call	v_call	d_call	cdr3_nt	cdr3_aa
few	15	TRBJ1-3	TRBV30	TRBD1	TGTGCCTGGAGTGGGGACAGGGCGGGTGGAAACACCATATATTTT	CAWSGDRAGGNTIYF
-	19	TRBJ2-7	TRBV11-2	TRBD1	TGTGCCAGCAGCTACCCGACAGGGACCTTTGCGTCTGTCTCCTACGAGCAGTACTTC	CASSYPTGTFASVSYEQYF
few	13	TRBJ1-2	TRBV12-3/TRBV12-4	-	TGTGCCAGCAGCCCGGACAGTGTCACAGGCTACACCTTC	CASSPDSVTGYTF
-	15	TRBJ1-1	TRBV5-1	-	TGCGCCAGCAGCCGCAGGGTGGCAGGGGACACTGAAGCTTTCTTT	CASSRRVAGDTEAFF
-	15	TRBJ2-7	TRBV7-2	TRBD2	TGTGCCAGCAGCTTGAGGATAGGGGACTACTACGAGCAGTACTTC	CASSLRIGDYYEQYF
few	16	TRBJ2-1	TRBV5-1	TRBD2	TGCGCCAGCAGCTCCCGGCCGGGGGGGCTTGACAATGAGCAGTTCTTC	CASSSRPGGLDNEQFF
-	16	TRBJ1-2	TRBV5-5	-	TGTGCCAGCAGCTCTTATAGTCGGACTCTAAACTATGGCTACACCTTC	CASSSYSRTLNYGYTF
-	17	TRBJ2-5	TRBV3-1/TRBV3-2	TRBD2	TGTGCCAGCAGCCGCTCCCTCGGGACTAGCGGGGTGGAGACCCAGTACTTC	CASSRSLGTSGVETQYF
few	16	TRBJ2-1	TRBV4-1	TRBD1	TGCGCCAGCAGCCATCTCGGACAGGGGGTATACAATGAGCAGTTCTTC	CASSHLGQGVYNEQFF
once	18	TRBJ1-2	TRBV23-1	-	TGCGCCAGCAGTCAATCTCCTTGGTCGGGGGGACCTGACTATGGCTACACCTTC	CASSQSPWSGGPDYGYTF
few	15	TRBJ1-4	TRBV5-1	-	TGCGCCAGCAGCCCGGGGGGGACACGGTATGAAAAACTGTTTTTT	CASSPGGTRYEKLFF
-	12	TRBJ1-1	TRBV27	-	TGTGCCAGCAGAGCAACGGGCACTGAAGCTTTCTTT	CASRATGTEAFF
-	17	TRBJ2-3	TRBV6-6	TRBD1	TGTGCCAGCAGTCCGAGCCTTGGACAGGCTAGCACAGATACGCAGTATTTT	CASSPSLGQASTDTQYF
-	16	TRBJ2-7	TRBV18	TRBD1	TGTGCCAGCTCACCACCTTCACAGGGGCGAGCCTACGAGCAGTACTTC	CASSPPSQGRAYEQYF
-	13	TRBJ2-2	TRBV11-2	-	TGTGCCAGCAGCTTAATGGGAGCCGGGGAGCTGTTTTTT	CASSLMGAGELFF
few	14	TRBJ1-3	TRBV5-6	TRBD1	TGTGCCAGCAGCCTCGGGACAGTCAGAAACACCATATATTTT	CASSLGTVRNTIYF
-	15	TRBJ2-5	TRBV19	TRBD1	TGTGCCAGTGGATTTAGGACAGGATACCAAGAGACCCAGTACTTC	CASGFRTGYQETQYF
-	15	TRBJ1-2	TRBV20-1	TRBD1	TGCAGTGCTGGTGGGACAGGGGGCGACCACTATGGCTACACCTTC	CSAGGTGGDHYGYTF
-	15	TRBJ2-7	TRBV11-3	-	TGTGCCAGCAGCTCAGGGGGGACGGATACCTACGAGCAGTACTTC	CASSSGGTDTYEQYF